Reported below is one T cell receptor (beta chain). Its antigen is unknown. This record belongs to a study of T cells in localized non-small cell lung cancer. Sequencing used immunoSEQ multiplex PCR; TCRdb keeps in-frame clones, though not all of them. The sample has around 50,000 clones; roughly 89% are singletons. The study's findings and limits: It was uninvolved adjacent lung that showed the highest T cell clonality, exceeding tumor. Among blood samples, higher T cell density accompanied longer overall survival. When the top 100 tumor clones were examined, a median around 61 of them also appeared in the adjacent lung, which was paired and uninvolved. Investigators sequenced only a single tumor region, leaving heterogeneity possible.

V was trimmed by 5 bases and J by 4 bases, leaving 11 bases between them. CDR1 and CDR2 (germline): LNHDA, SQIVND (reference sequence). The CDR3 runs to 13 residues. The starting material was peripheral blood, obtained before any cancer treatment. The chain has TRBV19 and TRBJ1-2; no definite D call. The TCR sequence derives from a male donor older than 55 with stage III squamous cell lung carcinoma. This CDR3 reads CASSEARFYGYTF. In nucleotides, the CDR3 is TGTGCCAGTAGTGAGGCCAGGTTCTATGGCTACACCTTC.